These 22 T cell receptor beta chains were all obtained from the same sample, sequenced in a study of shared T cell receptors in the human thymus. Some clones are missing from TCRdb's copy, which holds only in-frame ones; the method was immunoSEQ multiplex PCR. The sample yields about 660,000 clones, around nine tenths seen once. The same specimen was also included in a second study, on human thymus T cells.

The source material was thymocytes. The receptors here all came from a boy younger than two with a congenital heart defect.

CDR3 amino acids: CASSHLDVAGLETQYF. CDR3 DNA sequence: TGTGCCAGCAGTCACCTAGACGTAGCGGGACTAGAGACCCAGTACTTC. This rearrangement joins TRBV7-4 to TRBJ2-5; 8 nucleotides line up with TRBD2. CDR1 and CDR2 from the germline V gene are SGHVT and SQSDAQ. The junction had 13 bases not matched to a gene; V was cut back by 6 bases and J by 4 bases. The CDR3 contains 16 residues.

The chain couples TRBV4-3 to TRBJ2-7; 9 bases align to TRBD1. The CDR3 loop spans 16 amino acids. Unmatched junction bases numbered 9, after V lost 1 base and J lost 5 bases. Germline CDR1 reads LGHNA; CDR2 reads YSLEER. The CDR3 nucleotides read TGCGCCAGCAGCCAAGGGACCGGGACAGGGATCGACGAGCAGTACTTC. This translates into CASSQGTGTGIDEQYF.

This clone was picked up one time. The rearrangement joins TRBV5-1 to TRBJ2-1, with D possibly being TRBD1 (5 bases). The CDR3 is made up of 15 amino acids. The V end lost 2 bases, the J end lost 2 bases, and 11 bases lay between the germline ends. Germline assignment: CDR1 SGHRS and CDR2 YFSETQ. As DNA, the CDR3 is TGCGCCAGCAGCTTAGGGGTAAGGCCCTACAATGAGCAGTTCTTC. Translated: CASSLGVRPYNEQFF.

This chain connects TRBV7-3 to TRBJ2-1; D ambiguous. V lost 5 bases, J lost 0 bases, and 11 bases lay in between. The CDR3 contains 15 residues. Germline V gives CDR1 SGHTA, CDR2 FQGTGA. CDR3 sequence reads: CASSVRESSYNEQFF. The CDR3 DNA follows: TGTGCCAGCAGCGTGCGCGAGAGCTCCTACAATGAGCAGTTCTTC.

Here the CDR3 reads CASRERSSYNEQFF. CDR3 nucleotide sequence: TGCGCCAGCAGGGAGCGGTCCTCCTACAATGAGCAGTTCTTC. This chain joins TRBV5-1 and TRBJ2-1; D possibly corresponds to TRBD2 (5 bases). V was clipped by 5 bases and J by 0 bases, with 9 bases between them. The germline V gene has CDR1 SGHRS and CDR2 YFSETQ. The CDR3 spans 14 residues. The full variable domain, rest sourced from reference TRBV5-1 and TRBJ2-1, is KAGVTQTPRYLIKTRGQQVTLSCSPISGHRSVSWYQQTPGQGLQFLFEYFSETQRNKGNFPGRFSGRQFSNSRSEMNVSTLELGDSALYLCASRERSSYNEQFFGPGTRLTVL.

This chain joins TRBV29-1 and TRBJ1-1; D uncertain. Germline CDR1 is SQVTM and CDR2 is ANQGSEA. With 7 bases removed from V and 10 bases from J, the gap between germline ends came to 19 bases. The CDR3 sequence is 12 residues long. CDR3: CSAEGGLAAAFF. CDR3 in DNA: TGCAGCGCCGAAGGTGGCCTAGCCGCAGCTTTCTTT.

Here the CDR3 DNA reads TGCGCCAGCAGCCAAGATCTCGGTGTAGCGGAAGCATATGAGCAGTTCTTC. This encodes CASSQDLGVAEAYEQFF. The rearrangement uses TRBV4-3 and TRBJ2-1; D might be TRBD2 (6 bases). The CDR3 has 17 amino acids. V gave up 0 bases and J gave up 8 bases, with 20 bases separating them. CDR1 LGHNA and CDR2 YSLEER come from the germline V gene.

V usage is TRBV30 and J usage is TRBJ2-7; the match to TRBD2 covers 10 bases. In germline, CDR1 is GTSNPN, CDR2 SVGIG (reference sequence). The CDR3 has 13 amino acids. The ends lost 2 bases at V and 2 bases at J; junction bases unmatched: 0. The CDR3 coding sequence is TGTGCCTGGAGTACTAGCGGGGCCTACGAGCAGTACTTC. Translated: CAWSTSGAYEQYF. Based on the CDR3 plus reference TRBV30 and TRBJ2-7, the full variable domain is SQTIHQWPATLVQPVGSPLSLECTVEGTSNPNLYWYRQAAGRGLQLLFYSVGIGQISSEVPQNLSASRPQDRQFILSSKKLLLSDSGFYLCAWSTSGAYEQYFGPGTRLTVT.

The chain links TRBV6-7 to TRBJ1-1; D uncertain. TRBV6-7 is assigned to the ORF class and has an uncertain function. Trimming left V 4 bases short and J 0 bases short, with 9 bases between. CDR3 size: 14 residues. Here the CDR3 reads CASSLGSMNTEAFF. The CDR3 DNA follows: TGTGCCAGCAGTTTGGGCAGCATGAACACTGAAGCTTTCTTT.

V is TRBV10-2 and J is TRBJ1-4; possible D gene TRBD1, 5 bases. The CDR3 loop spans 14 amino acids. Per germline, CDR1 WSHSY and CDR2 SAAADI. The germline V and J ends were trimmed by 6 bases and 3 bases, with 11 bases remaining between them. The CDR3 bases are TGCGCCAGCAGGGGGGGGTGGTCTAATGAAAAACTGTTTTTT. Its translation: CASRGGWSNEKLFF.

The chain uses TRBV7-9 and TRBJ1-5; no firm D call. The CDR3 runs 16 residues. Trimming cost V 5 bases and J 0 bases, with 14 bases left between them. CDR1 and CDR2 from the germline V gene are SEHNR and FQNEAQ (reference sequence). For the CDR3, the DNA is TGTGCCAGCAGCCGCCGAGGAGAAGATAGCAATCAGCCCCAGCATTTT. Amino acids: CASSRRGEDSNQPQHF.

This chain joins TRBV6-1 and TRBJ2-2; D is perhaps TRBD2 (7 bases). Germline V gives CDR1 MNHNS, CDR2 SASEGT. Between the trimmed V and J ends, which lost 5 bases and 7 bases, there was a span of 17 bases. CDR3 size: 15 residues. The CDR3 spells CASSPIGGQGGELFF. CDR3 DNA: TGTGCCAGCAGTCCCATCGGGGGGCAGGGCGGGGAGCTGTTTTTT.

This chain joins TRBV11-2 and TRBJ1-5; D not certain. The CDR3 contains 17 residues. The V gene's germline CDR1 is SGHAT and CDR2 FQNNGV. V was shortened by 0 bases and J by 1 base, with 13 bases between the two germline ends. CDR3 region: CASSLEGREVSNQPQHF. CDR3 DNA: TGTGCCAGCAGCTTAGAAGGCCGGGAAGTGAGCAATCAGCCCCAGCATTTT.

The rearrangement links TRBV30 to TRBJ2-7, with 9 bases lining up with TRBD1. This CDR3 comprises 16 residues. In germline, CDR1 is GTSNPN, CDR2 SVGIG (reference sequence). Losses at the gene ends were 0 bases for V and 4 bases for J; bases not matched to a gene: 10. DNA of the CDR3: TGTGCCTGGAGTGTAGGGTTAGGGGACAGGGATTACGAGCAGTACTTC. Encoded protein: CAWSVGLGDRDYEQYF.

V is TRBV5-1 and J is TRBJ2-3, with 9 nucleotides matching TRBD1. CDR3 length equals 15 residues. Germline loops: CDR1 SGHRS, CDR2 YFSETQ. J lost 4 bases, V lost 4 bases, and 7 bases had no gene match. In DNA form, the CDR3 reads TGCGCCAGCAGCCGGGGACAGGGATTCGCAGATACGCAGTATTTT. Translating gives CASSRGQGFADTQYF.

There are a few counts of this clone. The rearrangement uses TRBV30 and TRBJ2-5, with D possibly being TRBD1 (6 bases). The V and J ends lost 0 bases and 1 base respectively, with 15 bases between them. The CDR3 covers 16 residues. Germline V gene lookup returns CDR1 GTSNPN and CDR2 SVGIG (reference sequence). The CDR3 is CAWSVYRRGGQETQYF. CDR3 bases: TGTGCCTGGAGTGTGTATAGGAGAGGGGGCCAAGAGACCCAGTACTTC.

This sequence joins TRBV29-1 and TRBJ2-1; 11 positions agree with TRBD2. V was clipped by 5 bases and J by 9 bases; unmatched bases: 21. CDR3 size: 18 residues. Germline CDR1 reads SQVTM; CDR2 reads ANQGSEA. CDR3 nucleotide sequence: TGCAGCGTTCCCCCTTACCGGGGGCTAGCGGGAGGAAAGGGTGAGCAGTTCTTC. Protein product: CSVPPYRGLAGGKGEQFF.

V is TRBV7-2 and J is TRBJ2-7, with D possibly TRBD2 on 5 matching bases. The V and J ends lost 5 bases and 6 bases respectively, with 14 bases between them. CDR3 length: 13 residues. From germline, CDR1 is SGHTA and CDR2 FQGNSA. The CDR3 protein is CASSPSAGPEQYF. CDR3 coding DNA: TGTGCCAGCAGCCCCAGCGCGGGCCCCGAGCAGTACTTC.

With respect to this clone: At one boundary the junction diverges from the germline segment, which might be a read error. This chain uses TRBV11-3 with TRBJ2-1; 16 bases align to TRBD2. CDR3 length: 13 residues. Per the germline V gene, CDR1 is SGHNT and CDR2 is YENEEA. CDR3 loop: CASSTGTSGRALF. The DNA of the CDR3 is TGTGCCAGCAGCACGGGGACTAGCGGGAGGGCCCTCTTC.

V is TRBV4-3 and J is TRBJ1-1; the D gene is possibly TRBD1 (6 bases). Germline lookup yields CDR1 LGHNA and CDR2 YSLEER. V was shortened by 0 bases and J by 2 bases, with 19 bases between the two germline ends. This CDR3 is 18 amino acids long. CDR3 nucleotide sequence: TGCGCCAGCAGCCAAGATTCCCCAGACAGGTGGCTAAACACTGAAGCTTTCTTT. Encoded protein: CASSQDSPDRWLNTEAFF.

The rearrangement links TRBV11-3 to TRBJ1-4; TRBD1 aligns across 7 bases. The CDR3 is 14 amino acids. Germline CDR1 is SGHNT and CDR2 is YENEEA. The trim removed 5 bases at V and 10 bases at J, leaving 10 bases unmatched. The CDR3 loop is CASSHDRVGVKLFF. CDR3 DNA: TGTGCCAGCAGCCACGACAGGGTGGGCGTAAAACTGTTTTTT.

In nucleotides, the CDR3 is TGTGCCATCAGTACAGGGGGCTCTGGAAACACCATATATTTT. The encoded protein is CAISTGGSGNTIYF. The genes are TRBV10-3 and TRBJ1-3; 8 bases fit TRBD1. This CDR3 is built from 14 residues. CDR1 is ENHRY and CDR2 is SYGVKD in the germline V gene. J was trimmed by 0 bases and V by 5 bases; bases with no gene match: 0.